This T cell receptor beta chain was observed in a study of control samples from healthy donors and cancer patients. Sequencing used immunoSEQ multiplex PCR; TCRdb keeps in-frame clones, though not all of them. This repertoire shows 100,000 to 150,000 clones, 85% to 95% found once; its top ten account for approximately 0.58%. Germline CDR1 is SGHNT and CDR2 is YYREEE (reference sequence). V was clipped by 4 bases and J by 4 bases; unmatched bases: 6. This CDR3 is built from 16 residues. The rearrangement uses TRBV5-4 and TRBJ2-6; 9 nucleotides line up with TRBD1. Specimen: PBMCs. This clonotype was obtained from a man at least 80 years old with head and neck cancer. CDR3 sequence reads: CASSLGTGRGANVLTF. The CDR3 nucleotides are TGTGCCAGCAGCCTCGGGACAGGGCGAGGGGCCAACGTCCTGACTTTC.